The source of this T cell receptor (beta chain) is a study of neurological immune-mediated disorders (dated by TCRdb to between 2018 and 2020). About the study as a whole: Among the 34 multiple sclerosis patients, relapsing-remitting MS accounted for 31 and secondary progressive MS accounted for 3. Using UMI-based sequencing, the study compared peripheral blood TCR-beta repertoires from patients with HTLV-I-associated myelopathy (HAM/TSP), patients with multiple sclerosis, and healthy controls. The roughly 110 TCR-beta libraries included longitudinal samples, technical triplicates and paired sorted CD4+ and CD8+ T-cell subsets alongside PBMC samples. The cohort comprised 68 subjects: some 14 HAM/TSP patients, 35 or so multiple sclerosis patients and about 20 healthy controls. Findings and caveats that apply to the study as a whole: Across subjects, expanded clones never shared an identical CDR3 amino acid sequence, which suggests that the TCR-beta repertoires in every group were private. The MS cluster was not associated with any clinical or MRI features, and the authors stated that larger cohorts are needed. TCR clonal expansion was highest in HAM/TSP patients and lowest in MS patients, with MS patients falling below even healthy controls. In a phylogenetic analysis, the repertoires of 18 out of 34 MS patients fell into a single cluster of related CDR3 sequences, pointing to a possible signature at the repertoire level.

The germline ends are 12 bases apart after V is trimmed by 2 bases and J by 0 bases. The CDR3, cysteine through phenylalanine, is 16 amino acids long. Here the CDR3 DNA is all that survives: 48 bases in frame from base 1. cDNA was synthesized by template-switch 5'RACE using a primer with a 10-nucleotide random unique molecular identifier that tagged each TCR transcript. Over 180 million TCR-beta sequences, covering 15-18 subjects, were produced in each sequencing run. Total RNA was extracted with the RNeasy kit. Using the KAPA Real-time Library Amplification kit, TCR-beta VDJ regions were amplified with primers for the TCR constant region and the 5'RACE anchor. A first PCR added sample indexes and Illumina adaptors, and a second PCR then raised library yield. After purification with Ampure beads, the TCR product of roughly 650 bp was size-selected on a 2% E-gel SizeSelection system. Before pooling, libraries had their quality checked on a Bioanalyzer, their concentration measured with Qubit, and their quantity determined with the Kapa Library Quantification kit. Libraries were sequenced paired-end 2 x 150 bp on an Illumina HiSeq 2500. To increase sequence diversity, about 24-32% phiX was spiked into each library pool. The authors' analysis ran thus. Quality-filtered reads were processed with the UMI-based MiGEC pipeline, and over 85% of raw TCR sequences were removed by the MiGEC pipeline during error correction. VDJ genes were aligned to IMGT germline references, and clonotypes were defined by unique CDR3 amino acid sequence plus V-J genes. Clonal expansion, Shannon diversity, and CDR3 relatedness (CalcPairwiseDistances, ClusterSamples) were evaluated with VDJtools, and phylogenetic trees were built with CLCbio workbench. A clone was classed as expanded if it had 8 or more unique UMIs, a cutoff based on coefficient-of-variation modelling across technical triplicates. TCRdb redid the processing of the public reads, applying fastp at Q25 and MiXCR, and retained in-frame beta chains. When rows share a CDR3 protein, they turn into one entry using the most common DNA and genes. The V and J calls, along with clone size, are taken from TCRdb and not from the paper's own processing. This sample is represented by around 70,000 distinct CDR3 sequences; 4.5% to 6% of them were singletons. The top ten clones comprise roughly 2% of the sample.

For unsorted PBMC libraries, 2 million PBMCs were used after storage in RNAlater at -80 degrees C until RNA extraction. Multiple sclerosis patients were enrolled in a US clinical protocol evaluating disease progression by magnetic resonance imaging. PBMCs were separated from peripheral blood using Ficoll-Hypaque density gradient centrifugation and then cryopreserved in liquid nitrogen. This clonotype was counted many times. Its target antigen remains unknown. The record has no base qualities; no much larger clone is one base away. The rearrangement joined TRBV12-3 or TRBV12-4 to TRBJ2-3; a weak D assignment points to TRBD2 (5 bases agree). The clonotype was recovered from a woman in her 70s with multiple sclerosis. The sample comprised PBMCs. The sequence in DNA is TGTGCCAGCAGTTTATCCGCGGGTTCTAGCACAGATACGCAGTATTTT. Its translation is CASSLSAGSSTDTQYF.